This T cell receptor (beta chain) appears in the sequencing data of a study of blood T cell repertoires in COVID-19. Study processing details: The authors estimated nucleated cell counts from reference gene primer amplification. Using immunoSEQ multiplex PCR, the repertoire was profiled, and TCRdb retains in-frame clones only, with some absent. That table is the source of V, J and clone size, and D and trimming were worked out from the DNA. The sample has about 39,000 clones; 70% to 90% are singletons. The CDR3 contains 16 residues. The V gene end was trimmed by 5 bases and the J gene end by 5 bases; junction bases not matched to a gene: 12. Germline CDR1 is SGHTA and CDR2 is FQGNSA.

The sequenced sample consisted of peripheral blood. The chain recombines TRBV7-2 with TRBJ2-7; 10 bases line up with TRBD1. The source is a man aged 40-50 years with active COVID-19. For the CDR3, the DNA is TGTGCCAGCAGCCCCCAAGGGACAGGGGTTAGGCACGAGCAGTACTTC. Protein product: CASSPQGTGVRHEQYF.